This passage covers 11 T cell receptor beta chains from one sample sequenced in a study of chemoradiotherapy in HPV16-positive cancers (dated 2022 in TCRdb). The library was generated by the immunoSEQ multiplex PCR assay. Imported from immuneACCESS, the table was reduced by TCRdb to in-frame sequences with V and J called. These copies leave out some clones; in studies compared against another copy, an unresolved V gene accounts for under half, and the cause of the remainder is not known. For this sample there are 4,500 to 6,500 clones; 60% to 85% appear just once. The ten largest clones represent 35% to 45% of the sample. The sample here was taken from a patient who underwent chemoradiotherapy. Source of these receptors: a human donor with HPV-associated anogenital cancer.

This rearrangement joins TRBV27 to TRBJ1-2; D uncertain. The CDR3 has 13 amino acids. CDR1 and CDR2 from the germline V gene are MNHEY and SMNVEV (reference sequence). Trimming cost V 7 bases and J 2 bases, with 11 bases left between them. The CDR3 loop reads CASKDAGNYGYTF. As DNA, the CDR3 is TGTGCCAGCAAAGATGCGGGGAACTATGGCTACACCTTC.

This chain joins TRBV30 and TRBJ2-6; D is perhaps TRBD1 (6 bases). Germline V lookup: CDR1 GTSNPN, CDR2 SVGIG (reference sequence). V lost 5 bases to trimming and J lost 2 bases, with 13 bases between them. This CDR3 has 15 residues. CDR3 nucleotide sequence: TGTGCCTGGGCAAAGACAGGAGCTGGGGCCAACGTCCTGACTTTC. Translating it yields CAWAKTGAGANVLTF.

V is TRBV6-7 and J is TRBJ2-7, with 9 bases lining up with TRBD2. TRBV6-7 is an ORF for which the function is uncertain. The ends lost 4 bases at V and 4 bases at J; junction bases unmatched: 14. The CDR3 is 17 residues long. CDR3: CASSLGQGRGGVYEQYF. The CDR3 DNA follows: TGTGCCAGCAGTTTGGGTCAAGGGCGGGGGGGCGTATACGAGCAGTACTTC.

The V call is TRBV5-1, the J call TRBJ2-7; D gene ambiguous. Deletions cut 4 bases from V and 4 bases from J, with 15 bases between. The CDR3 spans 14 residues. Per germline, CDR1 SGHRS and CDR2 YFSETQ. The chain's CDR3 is CASSTDPVGYEQYF. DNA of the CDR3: TGCGCCAGCAGCACCGACCCAGTGGGTTACGAGCAGTACTTC.

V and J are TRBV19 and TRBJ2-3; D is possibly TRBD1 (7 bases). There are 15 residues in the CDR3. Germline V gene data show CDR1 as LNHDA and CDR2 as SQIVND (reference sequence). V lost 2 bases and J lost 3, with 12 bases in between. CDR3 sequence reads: CASSIKTGRTDTQYF. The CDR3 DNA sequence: TGTGCCAGTAGTATAAAGACAGGGAGGACAGATACGCAGTATTTT.

The CDR3 spells CASSNPGLDQPQHF. The DNA for the CDR3 is TGTGCCAGCAGCAATCCGGGCTTAGATCAGCCCCAGCATTTT. J is TRBJ1-5 and V is TRBV7-9; D is unclear. V was trimmed by 5 bases and J by 5 bases, leaving 13 bases between them. The CDR3 contains 14 residues. The germline V gene encodes CDR1 SEHNR and CDR2 FQNEAQ (reference sequence). The full variable domain, its missing parts supplied by reference TRBV7-9 and TRBJ1-5, is DTGVSQNPRHKITKRGQNVTFRCDPISEHNRLYWYRQTLGQGPEFLTYFQNEAQLEKSRLLSDRFSAERPKGSFSTLEIQRTEQGDSAMYLCASSNPGLDQPQHFGDGTRLSIL.

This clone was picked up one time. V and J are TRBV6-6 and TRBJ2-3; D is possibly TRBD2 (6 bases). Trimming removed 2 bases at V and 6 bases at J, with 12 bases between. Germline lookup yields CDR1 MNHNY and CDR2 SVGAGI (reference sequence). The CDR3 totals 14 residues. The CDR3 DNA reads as TGTGCCAGCAGTTACGGCGGGGTATCCGATACGCAGTATTTT. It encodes CASSYGGVSDTQYF.

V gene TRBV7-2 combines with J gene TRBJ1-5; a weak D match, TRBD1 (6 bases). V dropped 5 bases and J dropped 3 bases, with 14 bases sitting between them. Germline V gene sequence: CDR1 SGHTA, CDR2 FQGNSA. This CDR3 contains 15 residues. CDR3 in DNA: TGTGCCAGCAGCGCGTACAGGGCTCCCAATCAGCCCCAGCATTTT. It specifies CASSAYRAPNQPQHF.

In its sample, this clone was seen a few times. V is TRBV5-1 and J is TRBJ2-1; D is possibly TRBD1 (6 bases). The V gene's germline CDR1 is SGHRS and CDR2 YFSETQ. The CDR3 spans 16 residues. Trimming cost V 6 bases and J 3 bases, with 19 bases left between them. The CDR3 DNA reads TGCGCCAGCAAGTCACCGGGACACAGTCTCTACAATGAGCAGTTCTTC. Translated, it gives CASKSPGHSLYNEQFF.

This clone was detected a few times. The CDR3 DNA reads TGTGCCAGCAGCCAAGACCCAAGCGGGGGGGTTGTAGATACGCAGTATTTT. Protein sequence: CASSQDPSGGVVDTQYF. The rearrangement links TRBV4-2 to TRBJ2-3; 10 nucleotides align to TRBD2. The trim removed 0 bases at V and 5 bases at J, leaving 8 bases unmatched. Germline lookup yields CDR1 LGHNA and CDR2 YNFKEQ. The CDR3 runs to 17 residues.

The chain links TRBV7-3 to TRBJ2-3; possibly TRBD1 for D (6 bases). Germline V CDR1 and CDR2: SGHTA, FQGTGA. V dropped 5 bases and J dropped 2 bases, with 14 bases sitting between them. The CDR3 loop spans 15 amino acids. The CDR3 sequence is CASSPNGQTTDTQYF. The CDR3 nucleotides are TGTGCCAGCAGCCCAAACGGACAGACCACAGATACGCAGTATTTT.